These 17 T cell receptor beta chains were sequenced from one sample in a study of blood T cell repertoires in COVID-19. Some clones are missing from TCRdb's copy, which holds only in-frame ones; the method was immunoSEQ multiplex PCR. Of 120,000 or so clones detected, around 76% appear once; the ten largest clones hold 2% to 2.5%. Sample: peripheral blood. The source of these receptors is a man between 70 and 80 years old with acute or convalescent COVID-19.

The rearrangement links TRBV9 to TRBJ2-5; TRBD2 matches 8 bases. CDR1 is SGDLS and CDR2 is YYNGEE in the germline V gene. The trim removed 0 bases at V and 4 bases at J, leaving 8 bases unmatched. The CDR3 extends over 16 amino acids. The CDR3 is CASSVGAGDMGETQYF. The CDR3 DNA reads TGTGCCAGCAGCGTAGGAGCGGGGGATATGGGAGAGACCCAGTACTTC.

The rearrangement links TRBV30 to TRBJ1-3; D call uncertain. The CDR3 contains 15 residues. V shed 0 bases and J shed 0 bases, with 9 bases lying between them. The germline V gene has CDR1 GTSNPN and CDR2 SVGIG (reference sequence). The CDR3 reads CAWSVPSPSGNTIYF. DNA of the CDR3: TGTGCCTGGAGTGTACCCAGTCCCTCTGGAAACACCATATATTTT.

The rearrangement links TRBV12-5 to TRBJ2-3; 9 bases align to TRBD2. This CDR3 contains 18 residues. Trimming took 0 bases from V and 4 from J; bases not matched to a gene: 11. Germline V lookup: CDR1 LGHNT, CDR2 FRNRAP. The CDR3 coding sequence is TGTGCTAGTGGTTTGGTAAACACGCGGGGGGGCCCCTCAGATACGCAGTATTTT. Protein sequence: CASGLVNTRGGPSDTQYF.

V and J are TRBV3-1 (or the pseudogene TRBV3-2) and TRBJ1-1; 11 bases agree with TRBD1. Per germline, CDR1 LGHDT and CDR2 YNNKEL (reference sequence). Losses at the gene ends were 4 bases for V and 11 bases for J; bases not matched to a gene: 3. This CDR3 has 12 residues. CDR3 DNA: TGTGCCAGCAGCCCACGGGACAGGGGGGCTTTCTTT. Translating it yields CASSPRDRGAFF.

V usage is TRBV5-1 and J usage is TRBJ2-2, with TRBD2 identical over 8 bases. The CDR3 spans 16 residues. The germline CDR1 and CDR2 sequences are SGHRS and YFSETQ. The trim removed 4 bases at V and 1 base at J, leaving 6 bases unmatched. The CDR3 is CASSPSAGVNTGELFF. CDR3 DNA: TGCGCCAGCAGCCCATCAGCGGGGGTGAACACCGGGGAGCTGTTTTTT.

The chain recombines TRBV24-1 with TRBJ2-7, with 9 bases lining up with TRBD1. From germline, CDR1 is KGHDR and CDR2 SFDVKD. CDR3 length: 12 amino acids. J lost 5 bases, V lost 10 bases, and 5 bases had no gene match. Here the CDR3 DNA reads TGTGCCACTAGGGACAGGGACAACGAGCAGTACTTC. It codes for CATRDRDNEQYF.

CDR3 sequence (DNA): TGTGCCAGCAGCCCGGGACTAGCGAACAATGAGCAGTTCTTC. Residues: CASSPGLANNEQFF. This rearrangement joins TRBV4-2 to TRBJ2-1, with TRBD2 identical over 10 bases. From germline, CDR1 is LGHNA and CDR2 YNFKEQ. Trimming cost V 4 bases and J 5 bases; bases outside gene matches: 2. This CDR3 is 14 amino acids long.

CDR3 sequence: CASSVDGTGVIKQYF. CDR3 DNA sequence: TGTGCCAGCAGCGTAGACGGGACAGGGGTCATCAAGCAGTACTTC. V gene TRBV9 combines with J gene TRBJ2-7; 10 positions match TRBD1. The CDR3 runs to 15 residues. V lost 0 bases, J lost 8 bases, and 8 bases stayed unmatched. In germline, CDR1 is SGDLS, CDR2 YYNGEE.

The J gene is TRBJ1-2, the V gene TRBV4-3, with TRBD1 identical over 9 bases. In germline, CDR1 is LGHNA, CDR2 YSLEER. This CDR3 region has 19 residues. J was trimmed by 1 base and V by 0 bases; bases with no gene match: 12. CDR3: CASSQDYGQGYSLNYGYTF. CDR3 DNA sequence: TGCGCCAGCAGCCAAGACTATGGACAGGGGTATAGTCTTAACTATGGCTACACCTTC.

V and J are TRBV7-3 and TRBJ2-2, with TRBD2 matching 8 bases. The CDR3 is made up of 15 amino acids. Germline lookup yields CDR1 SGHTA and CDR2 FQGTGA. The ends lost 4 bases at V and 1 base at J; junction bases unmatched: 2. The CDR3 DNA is TGTGCCAGCAGCTCGAGCGGGGGGAACACCGGGGAGCTGTTTTTT. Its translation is CASSSSGGNTGELFF. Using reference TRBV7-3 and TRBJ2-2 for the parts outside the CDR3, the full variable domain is GAGVSQTPSNKVTEKGKYVELRCDPISGHTALYWYRQSLGQGPEFLIYFQGTGAADDSGLPNDRFFAVRPEGSVSTLKIQRTERGDSAVYLCASSSSGGNTGELFFGEGSRLTVL.

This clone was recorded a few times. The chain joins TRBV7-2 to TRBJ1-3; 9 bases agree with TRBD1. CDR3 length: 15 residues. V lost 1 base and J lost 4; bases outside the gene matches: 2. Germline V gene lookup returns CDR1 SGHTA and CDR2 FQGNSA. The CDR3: CASSLGDRVGNTIYF. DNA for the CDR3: TGTGCCAGCAGCTTAGGGGACAGGGTGGGAAACACCATATATTTT. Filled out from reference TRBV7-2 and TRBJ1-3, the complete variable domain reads GAGVSQSPSNKVTEKGKDVELRCDPISGHTALYWYRQSLGQGLEFLIYFQGNSAPDKSGLPSDRFSAERTGGSVSTLTIQRTQQEDSAVYLCASSLGDRVGNTIYFGEGSWLTVV.

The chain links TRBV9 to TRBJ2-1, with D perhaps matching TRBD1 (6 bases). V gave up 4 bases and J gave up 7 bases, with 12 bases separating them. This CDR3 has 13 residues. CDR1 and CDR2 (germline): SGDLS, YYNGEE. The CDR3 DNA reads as TGTGCCAGCAGCCCACAGGGTTTGAATGAGCAGTTCTTC. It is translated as CASSPQGLNEQFF.

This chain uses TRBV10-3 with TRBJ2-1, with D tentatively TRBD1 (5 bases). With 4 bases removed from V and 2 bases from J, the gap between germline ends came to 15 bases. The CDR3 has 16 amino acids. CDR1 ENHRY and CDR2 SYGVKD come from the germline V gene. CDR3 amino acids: CAISGQQAYTYNEQFF. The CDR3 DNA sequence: TGTGCCATCAGTGGCCAACAGGCGTACACCTACAATGAGCAGTTCTTC.

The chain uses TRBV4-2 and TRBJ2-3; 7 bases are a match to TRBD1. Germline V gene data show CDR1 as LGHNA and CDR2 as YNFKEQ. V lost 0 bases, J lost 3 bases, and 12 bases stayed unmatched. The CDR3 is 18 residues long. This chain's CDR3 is CASSQEGRLRGRTDTQYF. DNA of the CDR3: TGTGCCAGCAGCCAAGAAGGTCGTTTGAGGGGGCGAACAGATACGCAGTATTTT.

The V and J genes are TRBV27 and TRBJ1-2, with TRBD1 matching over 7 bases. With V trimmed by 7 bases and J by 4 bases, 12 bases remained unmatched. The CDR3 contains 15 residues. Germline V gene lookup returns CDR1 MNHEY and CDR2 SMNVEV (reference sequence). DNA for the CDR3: TGTGCCAGCACGTCCCACCTAGGGGGCTCCTATGGCTACACCTTC. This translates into CASTSHLGGSYGYTF.

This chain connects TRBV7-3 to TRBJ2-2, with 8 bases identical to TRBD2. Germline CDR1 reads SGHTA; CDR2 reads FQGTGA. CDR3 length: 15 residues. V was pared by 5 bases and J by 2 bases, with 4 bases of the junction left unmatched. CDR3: CASSSSGANTGELFF. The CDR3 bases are TGTGCCAGCAGCAGTAGCGGGGCCAACACCGGGGAGCTGTTTTTT.

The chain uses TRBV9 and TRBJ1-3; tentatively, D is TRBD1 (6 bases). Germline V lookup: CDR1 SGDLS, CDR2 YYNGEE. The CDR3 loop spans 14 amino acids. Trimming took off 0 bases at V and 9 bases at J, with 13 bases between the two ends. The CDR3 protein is CASSVDSGASTIYF. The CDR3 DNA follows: TGTGCCAGCAGCGTAGATTCAGGGGCAAGCACCATATATTTT.